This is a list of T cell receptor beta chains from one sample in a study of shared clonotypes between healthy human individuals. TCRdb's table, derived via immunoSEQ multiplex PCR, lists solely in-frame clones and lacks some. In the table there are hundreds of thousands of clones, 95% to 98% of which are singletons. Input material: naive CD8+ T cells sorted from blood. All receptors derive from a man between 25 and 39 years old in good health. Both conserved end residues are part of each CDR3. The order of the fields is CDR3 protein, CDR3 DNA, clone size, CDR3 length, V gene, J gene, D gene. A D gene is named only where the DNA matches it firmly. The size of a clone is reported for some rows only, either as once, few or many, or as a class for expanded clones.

CDR3: CASSLSFEGIYEQYF
DNA: TGTGCCAGCAGTTTATCGTTCGAGGGTATCTACGAGCAGTACTTC
size: NA
length: 15
V: TRBV27
J: TRBJ2-7
D: NA

CDR3: CASSFRDRAYGYTF
DNA: TGTGCCAGCAGTTTCCGGGACAGGGCCTATGGCTACACCTTC
size: once
length: 14
V: TRBV6-5
J: TRBJ1-2
D: TRBD1

CDR3: CASSLMSRNEQFF
DNA: TGTGCCAGCAGTTTAATGTCCCGGAATGAGCAGTTCTTC
size: NA
length: 13
V: TRBV27
J: TRBJ2-1
D: NA

CDR3: CATRMGYEQYF
DNA: TGTGCCACTCGAATGGGTTACGAGCAGTACTTC
size: NA
length: 11
V: TRBV19
J: TRBJ2-7
D: NA

CDR3: CASSPSGKYNEQFF
DNA: TGCGCCAGCAGTCCTAGCGGGAAATACAATGAGCAGTTCTTC
size: NA
length: 14
V: TRBV10-2
J: TRBJ2-1
D: TRBD2

CDR3: CASSPNRATDTQYF
DNA: TGTGCCAGCAGCCCAAACAGGGCGACAGATACGCAGTATTTT
size: NA
length: 14
V: TRBV6-5
J: TRBJ2-3
D: NA

CDR3: CASSLDLGSNQPQHF
DNA: TGTGCCAGCAGCTTAGACTTGGGCAGCAATCAGCCCCAGCATTTT
size: NA
length: 15
V: TRBV11-2
J: TRBJ1-5
D: NA

CDR3: CASSEVVAGLYEQYF
DNA: TGTGCCAGCAGTGAAGTGGTAGCGGGACTCTACGAGCAGTACTTC
size: once
length: 15
V: TRBV6-1
J: TRBJ2-7
D: TRBD2

CDR3: CASSRSGSYYNEQFF
DNA: TGCGCCAGCAGCCGTAGCGGGAGCTATTACAATGAGCAGTTCTTC
size: NA
length: 15
V: TRBV4-1
J: TRBJ2-1
D: TRBD2

CDR3: CASSLYPGTENTGELFF
DNA: TGTGCCAGCAGTTTGTACCCCGGGACTGAGAACACCGGGGAGCTGTTTTTT
size: NA
length: 17
V: TRBV28
J: TRBJ2-2
D: NA

CDR3: CASSPGTGVGRTEAFF
DNA: TGTGCCAGCAGCCCGGGGACAGGGGTTGGAAGGACTGAAGCTTTCTTT
size: NA
length: 16
V: TRBV7-3
J: TRBJ1-1
D: TRBD1

CDR3: CASRGGARNEQFF
DNA: TGTGCCTCCAGGGGAGGGGCTCGGAATGAGCAGTTCTTC
size: NA
length: 13
V: TRBV10-3
J: TRBJ2-1
D: NA

CDR3: CASSRQNTGELFF
DNA: TGTGCCAGCAGCCGACAGAACACCGGGGAGCTGTTTTTT
size: NA
length: 13
V: TRBV11-2
J: TRBJ2-2
D: NA

CDR3: CASKRTMNTEAFF
DNA: TGTGCCAGTAAACGTACTATGAACACTGAAGCTTTCTTT
size: NA
length: 13
V: TRBV19
J: TRBJ1-1
D: NA

CDR3: CASSPPLAGEPGELFF
DNA: TGTGCCAGCAGTCCTCCCTTGGCGGGAGAACCCGGGGAGCTGTTTTTT
size: NA
length: 16
V: TRBV27
J: TRBJ2-2
D: TRBD2

CDR3: CASSAGLLGLNEQFF
DNA: TGTGCCAGCAGCGCAGGACTATTGGGATTGAATGAGCAGTTCTTC
size: once
length: 15
V: TRBV9
J: TRBJ2-1
D: NA

CDR3: CATYGSTGGIYNEQFF
DNA: TGTGCCACTTATGGCTCGACAGGGGGAATTTACAATGAGCAGTTCTTC
size: NA
length: 16
V: TRBV15
J: TRBJ2-1
D: TRBD1

CDR3: CASSFGTPAGELFF
DNA: TGTGCTAGCAGCTTCGGGACACCCGCCGGGGAGCTGTTTTTT
size: NA
length: 14
V: TRBV7-7
J: TRBJ2-2
D: NA

CDR3: CASSQTVSYEQYF
DNA: TGTGCCAGCAGTCAGACAGTGTCCTACGAGCAGTACTTC
size: NA
length: 13
V: TRBV27
J: TRBJ2-7
D: NA

CDR3: CASSLWDSLGTDTQYF
DNA: TGCGCCAGCAGCTTGTGGGACAGCCTAGGGACAGATACGCAGTATTTT
size: NA
length: 16
V: TRBV5-1
J: TRBJ2-3
D: TRBD1

CDR3: CASRPPWRNTEAFF
DNA: TGTGCCAGCAGGCCGCCTTGGAGGAACACTGAAGCTTTCTTT
size: NA
length: 14
V: TRBV7-9
J: TRBJ1-1
D: NA

CDR3: CASSFQQFFFSGANVLTF
DNA: TGTGCCAGCAGTTTCCAACAGTTTTTTTTCTCTGGGGCCAACGTCCTGACTTTC
size: NA
length: 18
V: TRBV28
J: TRBJ2-6
D: NA

CDR3: CASSQRGRRQETQYF
DNA: TGTGCCAGCAGCCAACGAGGCAGGCGGCAAGAGACCCAGTACTTC
size: NA
length: 15
V: TRBV11-2
J: TRBJ2-5
D: NA

CDR3: CASSQGLAGGYEQYF
DNA: TGCGCCAGCAGCCAAGGACTAGCGGGAGGTTATGAGCAGTACTTC
size: NA
length: 15
V: TRBV4-1
J: TRBJ2-7
D: TRBD2

CDR3: CASSSIKTKPGEGLEDTQYF
DNA: TGTGCCAGCAGTTCTATAAAAACGAAACCCGGTGAGGGGCTAGAGGATACGCAGTATTTT
size: once
length: 20
V: TRBV28
J: TRBJ2-3
D: NA

CDR3: CASSRLKRENTEAFF
DNA: TGTGCCAGCAGCCGCCTCAAGCGGGAGAACACTGAAGCTTTCTTT
size: NA
length: 15
V: TRBV7-9
J: TRBJ1-1
D: NA

CDR3: CASGPGVGSYNEQFF
DNA: TGTGCCAGCGGGCCGGGAGTCGGCTCCTACAATGAGCAGTTCTTC
size: once
length: 15
V: TRBV9
J: TRBJ2-1
D: NA

CDR3: CASSLSGPSYEQYF
DNA: TGTGCCAGCAGTCTCAGCGGGCCGTCCTACGAGCAGTACTTC
size: NA
length: 14
V: TRBV27
J: TRBJ2-7
D: NA

CDR3: CASSSTVGWHEQFF
DNA: TGTGCCAGCAGCTCAACGGTCGGTTGGCATGAGCAGTTCTTC
size: once
length: 14
V: TRBV7-9
J: TRBJ2-1
D: NA

CDR3: CASSYSTETYEQYF
DNA: TGTGCCAGCAGTTACTCCACAGAGACCTACGAGCAGTACTTC
size: NA
length: 14
V: TRBV6-5
J: TRBJ2-7
D: NA

CDR3: CASSPSPSSDRGNGYTF
DNA: TGTGCCAGCTCACCCTCCCCTTCCTCAGACAGGGGGAATGGCTACACCTTC
size: NA
length: 17
V: TRBV18
J: TRBJ1-2
D: TRBD1

CDR3: CASSTGTGTDEQYF
DNA: TGTGCCAGCAGCACCGGGACAGGGACGGACGAGCAGTACTTC
size: NA
length: 14
V: TRBV2
J: TRBJ2-7
D: TRBD1

CDR3: CASSFGGLVDTQYF
DNA: TGTGCCAGCAGCTTCGGTGGCCTAGTAGATACGCAGTATTTT
size: NA
length: 14
V: TRBV5-4
J: TRBJ2-3
D: NA

CDR3: CASSPEGYNEQFF
DNA: TGTGCCAGCAGTCCCGAGGGCTACAATGAGCAGTTCTTC
size: NA
length: 13
V: TRBV27
J: TRBJ2-1
D: NA

CDR3: CASSLGPRGLAKNIQYF
DNA: TGTGCCAGCAGCTTAGGCCCCCGGGGTCTAGCCAAAAACATTCAGTACTTC
size: NA
length: 17
V: TRBV7-9
J: TRBJ2-4
D: NA

CDR3: CASIRGTQYF
DNA: TGTGCCAGTATAAGGGGGACCCAGTACTTC
size: NA
length: 10
V: TRBV19
J: TRBJ2-5
D: NA

CDR3: CASRPGFNTGELFF
DNA: TGTGCCAGCAGGCCGGGTTTTAACACCGGGGAGCTGTTTTTT
size: NA
length: 14
V: TRBV27
J: TRBJ2-2
D: NA

CDR3: CASSLTSGTLLYEQYF
DNA: TGTGCCAGCAGCTTAACCTCCGGGACATTACTGTACGAGCAGTACTTC
size: NA
length: 16
V: TRBV7-9
J: TRBJ2-7
D: NA

CDR3: CASSLAGVGNEQFF
DNA: TGTGCCAGCAGCTTAGCAGGTGTCGGGAATGAGCAGTTCTTC
size: NA
length: 14
V: TRBV7-8
J: TRBJ2-1
D: NA

CDR3: CASSLGSTEAFF
DNA: TGTGCCAGCAGCTTAGGTAGCACTGAAGCTTTCTTT
size: NA
length: 12
V: TRBV28
J: TRBJ1-1
D: NA

CDR3: CASSSQGEDTGELFF
DNA: TGTGCCAGCAGCTCACAGGGGGAGGACACCGGGGAGCTGTTTTTT
size: NA
length: 15
V: TRBV11-2
J: TRBJ2-2
D: TRBD1

CDR3: CASSQLAGVYGYTF
DNA: TGTGCCAGCAGCCAATTAGCGGGCGTCTATGGCTACACCTTC
size: NA
length: 14
V: TRBV14
J: TRBJ1-2
D: NA

CDR3: CASSSIRLAGGGELFF
DNA: TGCGCCAGCAGCTCCATCCGACTAGCGGGTGGCGGGGAGCTGTTTTTT
size: NA
length: 16
V: TRBV4-3
J: TRBJ2-2
D: TRBD2

CDR3: CASSQDRWTETQYF
DNA: TGCGCCAGCAGCCAAGATAGGTGGACAGAGACCCAGTACTTC
size: NA
length: 14
V: TRBV4-3
J: TRBJ2-5
D: NA

CDR3: CAISDQTHRQGANTEAFF
DNA: TGTGCCATCAGTGATCAGACCCATCGACAGGGGGCGAACACTGAAGCTTTCTTT
size: NA
length: 18
V: TRBV10-3
J: TRBJ1-1
D: TRBD1

CDR3: CASSEVWGRGNTGELFF
DNA: TGTGCCAGCAGTGAAGTTTGGGGAAGAGGGAACACCGGGGAGCTGTTTTTT
size: NA
length: 17
V: TRBV6-1
J: TRBJ2-2
D: NA

CDR3: CASGTAWEQYF
DNA: TGTGCCAGCGGGACAGCCTGGGAGCAGTACTTC
size: NA
length: 11
V: TRBV5-5
J: TRBJ2-7
D: TRBD1

CDR3: CASSLVGTLRTDTQYF
DNA: TGCGCCAGCAGCTTGGTCGGCACCCTTAGAACAGATACGCAGTATTTT
size: once
length: 16
V: TRBV5-1
J: TRBJ2-3
D: NA

CDR3: CSVTGGRLYEQYF
DNA: TGCAGCGTCACAGGTGGAAGGCTCTACGAGCAGTACTTC
size: NA
length: 13
V: TRBV29-1
J: TRBJ2-7
D: NA

CDR3: CASSPGRGVYEQYF
DNA: TGTGCCAGCAGCCCCGGAAGGGGCGTCTACGAGCAGTACTTC
size: NA
length: 14
V: TRBV28
J: TRBJ2-7
D: NA

CDR3: CADLRTGAGTEAFF
DNA: TGTGCCGACCTCCGGACAGGGGCAGGCACTGAAGCTTTCTTT
size: NA
length: 14
V: TRBV2
J: TRBJ1-1
D: TRBD1

CDR3: CASSLFTRQGNGELFF
DNA: TGTGCCAGCAGTTTATTCACAAGACAGGGGAACGGGGAGCTGTTTTTT
size: NA
length: 16
V: TRBV27
J: TRBJ2-2
D: TRBD1

CDR3: CASSSDSFSEAFF
DNA: TGCGCCAGCAGCTCGGACAGTTTCTCTGAAGCTTTCTTT
size: NA
length: 13
V: TRBV5-1
J: TRBJ1-1
D: NA

CDR3: CASSVGTGELFF
DNA: TGTGCCAGCAGCGTCGGGACCGGGGAGCTGTTTTTT
size: NA
length: 12
V: TRBV9
J: TRBJ2-2
D: NA

CDR3: CASSWGLAGAYEQYF
DNA: TGTGCCAGCAGCTGGGGACTAGCGGGAGCCTACGAGCAGTACTTC
size: NA
length: 15
V: TRBV7-2
J: TRBJ2-7
D: TRBD2